This T cell receptor beta chain was sequenced during a study of Ad26.COV2.S vaccination and SARS-CoV-2 variants. About the research overall: This donor came from the COV1001 trial of Ad26.COV2.S. By the intramuscular route, Ad26.COV2.S was given once, or twice 56 days apart. Study outcomes and limitations: Substantial breadth was reported for post-vaccination spike-specific CD8+ and CD4+ T cells.

Germline V gene data show CDR1 as MGHDK and CDR2 as SYGVNS. V trimming: 4 bases; J trimming: 5 bases; junction bases outside the gene matches: 5. The CDR3 sequence is 13 residues long. Concerning this clone: The target antigen is unknown.

Measured with immunoSEQ multiplex PCR; TCRdb has only the in-frame clones, and not every one. The profile covers about 680,000 clones, with roughly 90% appearing a single time and about 1.5% taken by the ten largest. The treatment was: roughly 18 received Ad26.COV2.S at low or high dose, single or two shots; about five received placebo; per-sample allocation not given. Repertoires come from day 63 after the first vaccine or placebo injection. Donor was an adult aged 18-55 years in Boston. Sequencing was performed on peripheral blood, taken in a trial of Ad26.COV2.S vaccine versus placebo. This chain links TRBV25-1 with TRBJ2-7; 7 nucleotides match TRBD2. This receptor was identified in a person between 18 and 59 years old who received the Ad26.COV2.S COVID-19 vaccine or a placebo. The CDR3 DNA sequence: TGTGCCAGCAGTGGCGGGGGTGAGGACGAGCAGTACTTC. Protein: CASSGGGEDEQYF.